Listed below are T cell receptor beta chains from one sample, sequenced in a study of blood T cell repertoires in COVID-19. Sequencing used immunoSEQ multiplex PCR; TCRdb keeps in-frame clones, though not all of them. Here the sample spans some 150,000 clones, around 86% being singletons. The sample consisted of peripheral blood. The source of these receptors is a man between 65 and 80 years old with acute or convalescent COVID-19. Both conserved end residues are part of each CDR3. The D gene is left open where the match is weak. Expanded clones get a size class; other rows say once, few or many, or leave the size out.

TRBD1 . TRBJ2-5 TRBV18 TGTGCCAGCTCACCGGGGTATCGGGACAGGGGGCGAAAGACCCAGTACTTC CASSPGYRDRGRKTQYF
. few TRBJ1-3 TRBV5-1 TGCGCCAGCAGCTTGGGAGGGCTAGGAAACACCATATATTTT CASSLGGLGNTIYF
. . TRBJ2-5 TRBV5-4 TGTGCCAGCAGCCGAGAATACCAAGAGACCCAGTACTTC CASSREYQETQYF
. . TRBJ1-1 TRBV28 TGTGCCAGCAGTCCACAGACAGTGAACACTGAAGCTTTCTTT CASSPQTVNTEAFF
TRBD1 . TRBJ1-6 TRBV28 TGTGCCAGCAGTTCGTACTATCCTGGACAGGGCGACTCCTATAATTCACCCCTCCACTTT CASSSYYPGQGDSYNSPLHF
. . TRBJ1-5 TRBV9 TGTGCCAGCAGCGTAGGGCCAGGCAATCAGCCCCAGCATTTT CASSVGPGNQPQHF
TRBD1 once TRBJ1-2 TRBV6-5 TGTGCCAGCAGTACCCGACAGGGAGCTAACTATGGCTACACCTTC CASSTRQGANYGYTF
. . TRBJ1-2 TRBV6-5 TGTGCCAGCAGCAGGATAGGGGCTAACTATGGCTACACCTTC CASSRIGANYGYTF
. once TRBJ1-1 TRBV6-5 TGTGCCAGCAGTTTCGACAGGTCCACTGAAGCTTTCTTT CASSFDRSTEAFF
. . TRBJ2-2 TRBV6-4 TGTGCCAGCAGTTCTGGGCCCTTTACCGGGGAGCTGTTTTTT CASSSGPFTGELFF
TRBD1 . TRBJ1-4 TRBV28 TGTGCCAGCAGTTTACTTCCGGACAGGTTCGGAAAACTGTTTTTT CASSLLPDRFGKLFF
. . TRBJ2-2 TRBV9 TGTGCCAGCAGCCCTCGGGCCGGGGAGCTGTTTTTT CASSPRAGELFF
. . TRBJ2-4 TRBV27 TGTGCCAGCAGTCCCCCGGGGGCCAAAAACATTCAGTACTTC CASSPPGAKNIQYF
. few TRBJ1-6 TRBV9 TGTGCCAGCAGTGCCACAGGGAATTCACCCCTCCACTTT CASSATGNSPLHF
TRBD2 . TRBJ2-1 TRBV11-3 TGTGCCAGCAGCGAACTAGCGGGGGCCTTAGGTAATGAGCAGTTCTTC CASSELAGALGNEQFF
. . TRBJ1-3 TRBV29-1 TGCAGCGCAACAGGTACTGGAAACACCATATATTTT CSATGTGNTIYF
. . TRBJ1-1 TRBV5-4 TGTGCCAGCAGCCCTACTCCTACAGGGCTAACTGAAGCTTTCTTT CASSPTPTGLTEAFF
TRBD1 . TRBJ1-1 TRBV5-1 TGCGCCAGTACCCGAGAGACAGGGGAAAACACTGAAGCTTTCTTT CASTRETGENTEAFF
. . TRBJ2-3 TRBV9 TGTGCCAGCAGCTCAGGGGGGACAGACACAGATACGCAGTATTTT CASSSGGTDTDTQYF
. . TRBJ1-4 TRBV29-1 TGCAGCGTTTGGGGCGGTGAAGAAAAACTGTTTTTT CSVWGGEEKLFF
TRBD1 . TRBJ1-3 TRBV7-6 TGTGCCAGCAGCTTAGAGAGAGGGGGCCGTGGAAACACCATATATTTT CASSLERGGRGNTIYF
TRBD1 . TRBJ1-1 TRBV2 TGTGCCAAGGACAGGGGTTTGGGTACTGAAGCTTTCTTT CAKDRGLGTEAFF
. few TRBJ2-3 TRBV6-4 TGTGCCAGCAGTGACTCGGACTTTACAGATACGCAGTATTTT CASSDSDFTDTQYF
TRBD1 once TRBJ2-3 TRBV29-1 TGCAGCGCTCTAACGGGACAGGGGGCAGATACGCAGTATTTT CSALTGQGADTQYF
TRBD2 . TRBJ2-3 TRBV6-6 TGTGCCACCCTTGCGGGGGGTGGAGATACGCAGTATTTT CATLAGGGDTQYF
. . TRBJ1-3 TRBV18 TGTGCCAGCTCACCACTGCGCTCAGAGGACACCATATATTTT CASSPLRSEDTIYF
. . TRBJ1-1 TRBV7-3 TGTGCCAGCAGCTTAGGGGCGGCGAACACTGAAGCTTTCTTT CASSLGAANTEAFF
TRBD1 once TRBJ2-7 TRBV7-2 TGTGCCAGCAGCTCCTTTCTCGCGGGACAGGGGAGGAGCGAGCAGTACTTC CASSSFLAGQGRSEQYF
. few TRBJ1-2 TRBV4-3 TGCGCCAGCAGCCAAGGAACAGCTAACTATGGCTACACCTTC CASSQGTANYGYTF
TRBD2 . TRBJ2-7 TRBV7-8 TGTGCCAGCAGCTTAGTTAGCGGGGGGAGTCTAAACTTC CASSLVSGGSLNF
. . TRBJ1-4 TRBV4-3 TGCGCCAGCAGCCAAGCCCCAGGGACTAATGAAAAACTGTTTTTT CASSQAPGTNEKLFF
TRBD1 few TRBJ1-2 TRBV27 TGTGCCAGCAGTTGGTTGGGACAGGGGGTTAACTATGGCTACACCTTC CASSWLGQGVNYGYTF
. . TRBJ1-1 TRBV2 TGTGCCAGCAAGCGACTACATGTCACTGAAGCTTTCTTT CASKRLHVTEAFF
. . TRBJ1-2 TRBV24-1 TGTGCCACCAGTGATGGCGGGGGCGGGCGGGGCTACACCTTC CATSDGGGGRGYTF
TRBD1 . TRBJ2-7 TRBV27 TGTGCCAGCAGCAGGGGGTTCGAGCAGTACTTC CASSRGFEQYF
TRBD1 . TRBJ2-7 TRBV28 TGTGCCAGCAGTCCAGCGGGACAGGGGAGCCACGAGCAGTACTTC CASSPAGQGSHEQYF
. . TRBJ2-1 TRBV20-1 TGCAGTGCTAGTCAAGGGGGCGGGGGGCCCTACAATGAGCAGTTCTTC CSASQGGGGPYNEQFF
TRBD2 . TRBJ2-7 TRBV28 TGTGCCAGCAGTTCCCGGACTAGCGGGAGGGTTGAGCAGTACTTC CASSSRTSGRVEQYF
. . TRBJ1-3 TRBV5-8 TGTGCCAGCAGCTCCCCGTTTTGGGGCGCTGGAAACACCATATATTTT CASSSPFWGAGNTIYF
TRBD2 . TRBJ2-2 TRBV7-3 TGTGCCAGCAGGTCGGGGGGTAACACCGGGGAGCTGTTTTTT CASRSGGNTGELFF
TRBD1 . TRBJ1-6 TRBV6-5 TGTGCCAGCAGTAGCAGACAGGGGAGGAATTCACCCCTCCACTTT CASSSRQGRNSPLHF
. . TRBJ2-5 TRBV4-2 TGTGCCAGCAGCCAACCACTAGCCGGAGAGACCCAGTACTTC CASSQPLAGETQYF